This T cell receptor (beta chain) was recovered during a study of control samples from healthy donors and cancer patients. The CDR3 has 16 residues. V was shortened by 7 bases and J by 7 bases, with 20 bases between the two germline ends. Germline-derived CDR1 and CDR2 are MNHEY and SMNVEV (reference sequence). This clone was detected only once. Sequenced by immunoSEQ multiplex PCR; TCRdb stores in-frame clones only, minus some. The table shows tens of thousands of clones, with about 82% occurring only once. The J gene is TRBJ1-6, the V gene TRBV27; D gene ambiguous. The TCR was taken from a man aged 40-49 years in good health. Source material: blood. The CDR3 spells CASTPGGSPRNSPLHF. In DNA, the CDR3 is TGTGCCAGCACCCCGGGAGGCAGCCCTAGGAATTCACCCCTCCACTTT.